This is a list of T cell receptor beta chains from one sample in a study of OX40 agonist ivuxolimab in advanced cancers. Method: immunoSEQ multiplex PCR; TCRdb's copy keeps in-frame clones and lacks some. The sample has some 100,000 clones, 85% to 90% seen once; the top ten hold 0.7% to 1%. The starting material was CD4+ or CD8+ T cells sorted from blood, obtained in a trial of the OX40 agonist ivuxolimab. The receptors stem from an adult with an advanced solid tumor such as melanoma, head and neck, liver or kidney cancer. CDR3s include the opening cysteine and the closing phenylalanine or tryptophan. D genes are given only for firm matches. Where a row states a size, it is once, few, many or the class of an expanded clone; other rows omit it.

d_gene,v_gene,j_gene,abundance,CDR3aa,CDR3nt
-,TRBV25-1,TRBJ1-5,once,CASSATGSNQPQHF,TGTGCCAGCAGTGCGACAGGAAGCAATCAGCCCCAGCATTTT
TRBD2,TRBV7-2,TRBJ2-1,-,CASSARLAGGPNNEQFF,TGTGCCAGCAGCGCGAGACTAGCGGGGGGCCCTAACAATGAGCAGTTCTTC
-,TRBV14,TRBJ1-1,-,CASSQVLGLNTEAFF,TGTGCCAGCAGCCAAGTTCTGGGGTTGAACACTGAAGCTTTCTTT
-,TRBV4-3,TRBJ2-3,-,CASSLRYVGGSEDTQYF,TGCGCCAGCAGCCTCAGATACGTAGGTGGGTCGGAAGATACGCAGTATTTT
-,TRBV19,TRBJ2-7,-,CASSTVGASEQYF,TGTGCCAGTAGTACCGTCGGGGCCAGCGAGCAGTACTTC
-,TRBV5-8,TRBJ2-7,-,CASSLGHLSYEQYF,TGTGCCAGCAGCTTGGGACACCTCTCCTACGAGCAGTACTTC
TRBD2,TRBV9,TRBJ2-1,-,CASSVAGLAGYNEQFF,TGTGCCAGCAGCGTAGCGGGACTAGCGGGGTACAATGAGCAGTTCTTC
-,TRBV7-6,TRBJ1-2,-,CASSLGKGYGYTF,TGTGCCAGCAGCTTAGGGAAAGGGTACGGCTACACCTTC
TRBD1,TRBV5-1,TRBJ2-5,-,CASSLGQGWETQYF,TGCGCCAGCAGCTTAGGACAGGGGTGGGAGACCCAGTACTTC
TRBD2,TRBV28,TRBJ2-3,-,CASSIPGLAASTDTQYF,TGTGCCAGCAGCATACCGGGACTAGCGGCTAGCACAGATACGCAGTATTTT
-,TRBV19,TRBJ2-3,-,CASRPLSASTDTQYF,TGTGCCAGTAGACCCTTGAGCGCTAGCACAGATACGCAGTATTTT
TRBD1,TRBV6-1,TRBJ2-7,-,CASSDLTGGMKQYF,TGTGCCAGCAGTGATTTGACAGGGGGAATGAAGCAGTACTTC
-,TRBV18,TRBJ2-7,once,CASSQNDRSVGEQYF,TGTGCCAGCTCGCAAAACGACAGGTCCGTGGGCGAGCAGTACTTC
-,TRBV29-1,TRBJ1-2,once,CSVSGLVYGYTF,TGCAGCGTTTCGGGGCTTGTCTATGGCTACACCTTC
-,TRBV29-1,TRBJ2-2,-,CSAQDSNTGELFF,TGCAGCGCCCAGGACAGCAACACCGGGGAGCTGTTTTTT
TRBD1,TRBV7-8,TRBJ1-1,-,CASSLAGSGGTEAFF,TGTGCCAGCAGCTTAGCGGGGTCAGGGGGCACTGAAGCTTTCTTT
-,TRBV19,TRBJ2-1,-,CASNAFGGSLDNEQFF,TGTGCCAGTAACGCCTTTGGCGGCAGCCTTGACAATGAGCAGTTCTTC
-,TRBV28,TRBJ2-7,few,CASSLLREQYF,TGTGCCAGCAGTTTACTGAGGGAGCAGTACTTC
-,TRBV4-3,TRBJ1-4,few,CASSQDFGSNEKLFF,TGCGCCAGCAGCCAAGACTTCGGGTCTAATGAAAAACTGTTTTTT
-,TRBV6-5,TRBJ1-4,once,CASRSDSTTNEKLFF,TGTGCCAGCAGGTCGGACAGTACAACTAATGAAAAACTGTTTTTT
-,TRBV7-2,TRBJ1-5,-,CASSLGGRNQPQHF,TGTGCCAGCAGCTTAGGGGGCCGCAATCAGCCCCAGCATTTT
TRBD1,TRBV25-1,TRBJ1-5,-,CASRQTGEGQPQHF,TGTGCCAGCAGGCAGACAGGGGAGGGTCAGCCCCAGCATTTT
-,TRBV6-5,TRBJ1-3,-,CASSYSTYSGNTIYF,TGTGCCAGCAGTTACTCCACGTACTCTGGAAACACCATATATTTT
-,TRBV6-6,TRBJ2-5,-,CASRVGALQETQYF,TGTGCCAGCAGGGTCGGGGCCTTACAAGAGACCCAGTACTTC
-,TRBV21-1,TRBJ1-5,-,CASSHRGGYSNQPQHF,TGTGCCAGCAGCCACCGGGGCGGCTATAGCAATCAGCCCCAGCATTTT
-,TRBV7-2,TRBJ1-2,-,CASSPDKWANYGYTF,TGTGCCAGCAGCCCCGACAAGTGGGCTAACTATGGCTACACCTTC
-,TRBV28,TRBJ1-2,-,CASSPTGSTGGYTF,TGTGCCAGCAGTCCAACAGGTTCAACGGGGGGCTACACCTTC